Sequencing of this T cell receptor (beta chain) was carried out in a study of T cells in Graves' hyperthyroidism and ophthalmopathy. As for the study in general: Specimen type is peripheral blood, collected at initial diagnosis prior to any treatment. General observations from the study: Blood also showed most of the thyroid clonotypes that were expanded above 0.001. Ophthalmopathy and stable hyperthyroidism were told apart by a 13 V-J model.

This clonotype was detected ten times or more. The target antigen is unknown. Authors of the study amplified TCR beta CDR3 regions from RNA transcripts. Primed by the HTBI set, a first-round RT-PCR was run on the TCR CDR3. TCRdb used MiXCR to reprocess the multiplex PCR reads, holding one entry per CDR3 protein. The sample includes about 410,000 distinct CDR3 sequences, about 15% of them seen just once. This CDR3 is built from 15 residues. Germline lookup yields CDR1 DFQATT and CDR2 SNEGSKA (reference sequence). V lost 6 bases and J lost 2, with 18 bases in between. The PBMCs had their origin in less than 13 ml of fresh peripheral blood.

Sequencing input: blood. This receptor was taken from a man aged 18-30 years with Graves' ophthalmopathy. The genes are TRBV20-1 and TRBJ2-3; D unresolved. The CDR3 sequence: CSAPDSNQDTDTQYF. The CDR3 bases are TGCAGTGCCCCCGACTCAAATCAAGACACAGATACGCAGTATTTT.